This TCR beta chain was obtained from a study of Graves' ophthalmopathy and Graves' hyperthyroidism. Study-wide results and limits: The study's model predicted ophthalmopathy progression at about 68% sensitivity and about 72% specificity.

Germline trimming cut 7 bases from V and 4 bases from J; bases unmatched to any gene: 13. CDR1 and CDR2 (germline): SGHRS, YFSETQ. The CDR3 spans 15 residues. This clonotype occurred a few times. Its antigen remains unknown. TCR beta CDR3 regions were amplified from RNA transcripts. First-round RT-PCR with HTBI primers preceded a second-round multiplex PCR. Each CDR3 protein is one row after TCRdb ran MiXCR on the multiplex PCR reads. The sample has 600,000 to 650,000 distinct CDR3 sequences; about a fifth are singletons. The study recruited hyperthyroidism patients aged 18 to 65 who were newly diagnosed, under 2 months' duration. Orbital computed tomography and thyroid ultrasound, along with TRAb, serum thyroxine and clinical symptoms, underpinned diagnosis.

This sequence joins TRBV5-1 and TRBJ1-1, with 7 bases that match TRBD1. The receptor comes from a woman aged 18-29 years with stable Graves' hyperthyroidism. Some clones in this sample may be carry-over from other donors' samples. Input material: peripheral blood. DNA of the CDR3: TGCGCCAGCGGGTGGGACAGCGGGTTGATCACTGAAGCTTTCTTT. Translating it yields CASGWDSGLITEAFF.